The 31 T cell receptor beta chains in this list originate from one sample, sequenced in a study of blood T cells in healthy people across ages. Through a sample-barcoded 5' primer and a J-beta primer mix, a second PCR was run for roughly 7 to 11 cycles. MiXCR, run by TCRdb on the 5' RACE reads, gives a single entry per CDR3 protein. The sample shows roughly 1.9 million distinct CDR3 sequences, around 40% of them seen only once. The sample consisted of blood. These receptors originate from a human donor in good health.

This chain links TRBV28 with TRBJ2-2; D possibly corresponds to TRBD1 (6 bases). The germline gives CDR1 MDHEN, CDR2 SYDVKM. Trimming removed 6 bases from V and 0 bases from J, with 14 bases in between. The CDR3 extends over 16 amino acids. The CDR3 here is CASSPRTAPNTGELFF. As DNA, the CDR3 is TGTGCCAGCAGCCCTCGGACAGCCCCGAACACCGGGGAGCTGTTTTTT.

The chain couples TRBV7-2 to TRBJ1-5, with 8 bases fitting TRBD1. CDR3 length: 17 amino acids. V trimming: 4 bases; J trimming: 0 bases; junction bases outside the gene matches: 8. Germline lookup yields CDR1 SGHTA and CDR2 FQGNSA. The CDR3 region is CASSSRTGFGSNQPQHF. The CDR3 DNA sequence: TGTGCCAGCAGCTCAAGGACAGGGTTCGGTAGCAATCAGCCCCAGCATTTT.

The DNA of the CDR3 is TGTGCCAGCACCTCGGGACAGGGGCTGTGGGAGCAGTACTTC. It codes for CASTSGQGLWEQYF. V is TRBV6-1 and J is TRBJ2-7; 10 bases line up with TRBD1. The germline gives CDR1 MNHNS, CDR2 SASEGT. This CDR3 is 14 amino acids long. V gave up 7 bases and J gave up 7 bases; unmatched junction bases: 10.

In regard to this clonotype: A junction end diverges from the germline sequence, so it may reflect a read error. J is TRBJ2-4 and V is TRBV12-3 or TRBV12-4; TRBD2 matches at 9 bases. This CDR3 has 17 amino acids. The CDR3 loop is CASSLARGGEAKNIQYF. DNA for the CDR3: TGCGCCAGCAGTTTAGCTCGCGGGGGGGAGGCCAAAAACATTCAGTACTTC.

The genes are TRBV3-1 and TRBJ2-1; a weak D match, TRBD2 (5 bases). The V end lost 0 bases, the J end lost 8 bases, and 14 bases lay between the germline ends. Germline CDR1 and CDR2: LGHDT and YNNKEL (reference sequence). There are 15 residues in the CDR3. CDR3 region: CASSQDDGLAYEQFF. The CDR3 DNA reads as TGTGCCAGCAGCCAAGATGACGGCCTAGCCTATGAGCAGTTCTTC.

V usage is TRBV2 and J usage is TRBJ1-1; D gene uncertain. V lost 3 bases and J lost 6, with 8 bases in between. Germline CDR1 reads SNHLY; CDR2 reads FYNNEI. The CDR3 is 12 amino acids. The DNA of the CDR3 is TGTGCCAGCAGTGACAGTTGGGCTGAAGCTTTCTTT. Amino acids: CASSDSWAEAFF.

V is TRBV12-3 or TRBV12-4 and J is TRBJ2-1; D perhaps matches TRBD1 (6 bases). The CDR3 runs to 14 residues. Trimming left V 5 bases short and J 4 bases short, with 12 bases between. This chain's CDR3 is CASSIQGQYNEQFF. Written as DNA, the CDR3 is TGTGCCAGCAGTATCCAAGGACAGTACAATGAGCAGTTCTTC.

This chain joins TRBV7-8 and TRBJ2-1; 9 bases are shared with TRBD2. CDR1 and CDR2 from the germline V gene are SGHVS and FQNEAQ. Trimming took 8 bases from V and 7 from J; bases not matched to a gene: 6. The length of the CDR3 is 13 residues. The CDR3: CASWTSDLNEQFF. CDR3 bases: TGTGCCAGCTGGACTAGCGATTTGAATGAGCAGTTCTTC.

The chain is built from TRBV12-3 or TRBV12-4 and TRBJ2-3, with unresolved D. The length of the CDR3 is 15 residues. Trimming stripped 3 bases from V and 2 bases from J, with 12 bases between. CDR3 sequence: CASSFSVWVTDTQYF. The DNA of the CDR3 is TGTGCCAGCAGTTTTTCGGTATGGGTCACAGATACGCAGTATTTT.

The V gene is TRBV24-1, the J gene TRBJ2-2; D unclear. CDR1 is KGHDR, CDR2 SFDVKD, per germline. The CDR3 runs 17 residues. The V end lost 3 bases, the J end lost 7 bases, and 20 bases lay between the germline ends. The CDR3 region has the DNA TGTGCCACCAGTGATCCCTCCCGCGGAGTCATCCGCGGGGAGCTGTTTTTT. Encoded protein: CATSDPSRGVIRGELFF.

The CDR3, as DNA: TGCAGTGCTAGAGCTCCCTCATGGGGGGAAAAACTGTTTTTT. It is translated as CSARAPSWGEKLFF. V is TRBV20-1 and J is TRBJ1-4, with D perhaps TRBD1 (5 bases). CDR1 is DFQATT, CDR2 SNEGSKA, per germline (reference sequence). This CDR3 comprises 14 residues. V was shortened by 1 base and J by 8 bases, with 14 bases between the two germline ends.

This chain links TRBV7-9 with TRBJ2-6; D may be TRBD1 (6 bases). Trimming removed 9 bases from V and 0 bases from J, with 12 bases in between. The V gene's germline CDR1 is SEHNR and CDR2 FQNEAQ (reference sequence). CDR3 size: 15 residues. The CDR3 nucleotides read TGTGCCAGTACAAGGGGACACTCTGGGGCCAACGTCCTGACTTTC. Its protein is CASTRGHSGANVLTF.

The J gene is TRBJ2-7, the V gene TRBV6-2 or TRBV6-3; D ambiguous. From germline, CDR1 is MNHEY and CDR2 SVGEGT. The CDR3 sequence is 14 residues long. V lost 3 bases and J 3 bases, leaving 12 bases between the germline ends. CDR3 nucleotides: TGTGCCAGCAGTTATACGAACTGGGACTACGAGCAGTACTTC. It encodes CASSYTNWDYEQYF.

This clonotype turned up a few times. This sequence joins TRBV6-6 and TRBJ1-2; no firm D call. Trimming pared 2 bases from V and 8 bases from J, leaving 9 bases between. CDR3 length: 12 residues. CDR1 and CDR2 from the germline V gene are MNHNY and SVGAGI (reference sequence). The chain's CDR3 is CASSYEVSGYTF. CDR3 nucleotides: TGTGCCAGCAGTTACGAAGTTAGCGGCTACACCTTC.

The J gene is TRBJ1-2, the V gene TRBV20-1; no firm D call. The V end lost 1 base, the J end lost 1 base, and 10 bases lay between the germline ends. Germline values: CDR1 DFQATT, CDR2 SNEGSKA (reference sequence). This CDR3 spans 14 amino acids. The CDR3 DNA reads TGCAGTGCTAGAGTCCGACACCTTAACTATGGCTACACCTTC. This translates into CSARVRHLNYGYTF.

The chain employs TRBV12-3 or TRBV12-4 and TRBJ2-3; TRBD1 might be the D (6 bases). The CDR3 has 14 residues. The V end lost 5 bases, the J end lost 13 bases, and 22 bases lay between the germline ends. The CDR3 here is CASSQGQRPDAEYF. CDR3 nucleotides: TGTGCCAGCAGTCAAGGACAGCGTCCAGATGCGGAGTATTTT.

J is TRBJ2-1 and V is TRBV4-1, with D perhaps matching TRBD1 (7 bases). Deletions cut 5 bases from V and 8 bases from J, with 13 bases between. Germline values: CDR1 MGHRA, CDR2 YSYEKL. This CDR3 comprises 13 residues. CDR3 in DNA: TGCGCCAGCAGCGCGGCAGGGGGGTATGAGCAGTTCTTC. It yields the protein CASSAAGGYEQFF.

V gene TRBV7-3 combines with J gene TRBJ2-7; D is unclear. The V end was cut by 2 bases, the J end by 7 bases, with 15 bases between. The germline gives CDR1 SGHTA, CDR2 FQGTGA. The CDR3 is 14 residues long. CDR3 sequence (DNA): TGTGCCAGCAGCTTATATGCTACCTACAATGAGCAGTACTTC. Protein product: CASSLYATYNEQYF.

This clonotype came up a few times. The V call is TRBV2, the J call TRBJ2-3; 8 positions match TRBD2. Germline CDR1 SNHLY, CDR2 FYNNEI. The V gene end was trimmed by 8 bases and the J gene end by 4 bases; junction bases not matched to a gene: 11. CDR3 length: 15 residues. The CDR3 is CASFIGTRSADTQYF. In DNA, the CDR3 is TGTGCCAGCTTTATCGGGACTAGAAGTGCAGATACGCAGTATTTT.

The CDR3 region is CSVEGLAGGLFF. The CDR3 DNA reads TGCAGCGTTGAAGGGCTAGCGGGGGGGCTGTTCTTC. V usage is TRBV29-1 and J usage is TRBJ2-1; 12 positions match TRBD2. V shed 1 base, J shed 15 bases, and the junction held 4 bases outside the gene matches. There are 12 residues in the CDR3. The germline V gene has CDR1 SQVTM and CDR2 ANQGSEA.

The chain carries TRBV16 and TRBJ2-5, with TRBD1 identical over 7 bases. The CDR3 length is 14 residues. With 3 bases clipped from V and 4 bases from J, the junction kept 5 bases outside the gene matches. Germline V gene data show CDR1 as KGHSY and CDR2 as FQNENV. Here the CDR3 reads CASSQPDRRETQYF. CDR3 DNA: TGTGCCAGCAGCCAGCCGGACAGGCGAGAGACCCAGTACTTC.

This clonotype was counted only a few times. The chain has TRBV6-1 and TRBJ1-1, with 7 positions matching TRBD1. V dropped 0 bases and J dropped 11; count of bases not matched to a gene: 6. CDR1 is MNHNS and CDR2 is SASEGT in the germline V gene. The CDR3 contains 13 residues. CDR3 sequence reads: CASSEALFRGAFF. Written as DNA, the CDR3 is TGTGCCAGCAGTGAAGCGTTGTTCAGGGGGGCTTTCTTT.

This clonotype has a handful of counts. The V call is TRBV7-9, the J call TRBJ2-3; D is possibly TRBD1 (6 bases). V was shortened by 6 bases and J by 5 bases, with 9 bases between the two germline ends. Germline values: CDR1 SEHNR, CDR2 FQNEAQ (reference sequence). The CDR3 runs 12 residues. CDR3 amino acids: CASRGGGDTQYF. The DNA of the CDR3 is TGTGCCAGCAGAGGGGGTGGAGATACGCAGTATTTT. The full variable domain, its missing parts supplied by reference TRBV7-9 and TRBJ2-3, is DTGVSQNPRHKITKRGQNVTFRCDPISEHNRLYWYRQTLGQGPEFLTYFQNEAQLEKSRLLSDRFSAERPKGSFSTLEIQRTEQGDSAMYLCASRGGGDTQYFGPGTRLTVL.

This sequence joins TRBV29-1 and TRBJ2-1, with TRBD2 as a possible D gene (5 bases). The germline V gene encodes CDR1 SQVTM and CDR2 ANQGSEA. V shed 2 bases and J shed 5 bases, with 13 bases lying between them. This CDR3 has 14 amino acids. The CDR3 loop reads CSVEWRVSHNEQFF. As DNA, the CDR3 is TGCAGCGTTGAATGGCGGGTATCCCACAATGAGCAGTTCTTC.

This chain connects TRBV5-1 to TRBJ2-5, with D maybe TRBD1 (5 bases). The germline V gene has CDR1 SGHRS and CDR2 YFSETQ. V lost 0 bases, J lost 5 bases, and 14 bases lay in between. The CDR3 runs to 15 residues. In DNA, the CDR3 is TGCGCCAGCAGCTTGGTTCCAGGGAAGGGGGAGACCCAGTACTTC. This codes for CASSLVPGKGETQYF.

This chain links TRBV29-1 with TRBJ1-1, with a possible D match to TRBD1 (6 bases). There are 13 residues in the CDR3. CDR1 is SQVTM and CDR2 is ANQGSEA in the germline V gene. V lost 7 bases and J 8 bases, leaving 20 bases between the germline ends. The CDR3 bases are TGCAGCGCTTCCCAGGGGACTTATTGGGAAGCTTTCTTT. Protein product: CSASQGTYWEAFF.

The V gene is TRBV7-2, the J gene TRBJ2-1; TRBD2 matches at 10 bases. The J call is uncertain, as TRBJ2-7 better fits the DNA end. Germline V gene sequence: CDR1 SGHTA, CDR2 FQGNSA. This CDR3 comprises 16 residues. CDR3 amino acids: CASRFRSGGPYNEQYF. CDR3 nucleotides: TGTGCCAGCAGATTCCGTAGCGGGGGGCCATACAATGAGCAGTACTTC.

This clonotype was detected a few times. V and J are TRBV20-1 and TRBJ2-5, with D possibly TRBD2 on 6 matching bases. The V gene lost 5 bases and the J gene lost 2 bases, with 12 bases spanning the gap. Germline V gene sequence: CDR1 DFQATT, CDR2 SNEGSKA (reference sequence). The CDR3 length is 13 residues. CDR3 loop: CSAPRRDQETQYF. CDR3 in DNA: TGCAGTGCTCCCAGGCGGGATCAAGAGACCCAGTACTTC.

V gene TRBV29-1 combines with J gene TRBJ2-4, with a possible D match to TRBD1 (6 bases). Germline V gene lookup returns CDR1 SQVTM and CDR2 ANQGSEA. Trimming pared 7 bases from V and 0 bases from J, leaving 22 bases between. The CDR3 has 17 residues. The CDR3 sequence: CSAWKDRRSLAKNIQYF. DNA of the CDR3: TGCAGCGCTTGGAAAGACAGGCGTTCCTTAGCCAAAAACATTCAGTACTTC.

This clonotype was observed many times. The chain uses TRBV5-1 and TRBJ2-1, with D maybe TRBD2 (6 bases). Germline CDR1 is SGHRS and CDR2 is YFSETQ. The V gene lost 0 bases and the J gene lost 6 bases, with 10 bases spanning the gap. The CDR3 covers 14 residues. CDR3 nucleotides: TGCGCCAGCAGCTTGGTGGGAGGTGGCAATGAGCAGTTCTTC. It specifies CASSLVGGGNEQFF.

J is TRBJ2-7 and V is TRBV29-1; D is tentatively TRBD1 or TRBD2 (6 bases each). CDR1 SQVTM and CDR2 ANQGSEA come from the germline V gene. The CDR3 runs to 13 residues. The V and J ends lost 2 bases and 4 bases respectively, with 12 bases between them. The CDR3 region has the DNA TGCAGCGTTGAATTGGGGGGCGGTTACGAGCAGTACTTC. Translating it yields CSVELGGGYEQYF.